Presented here are 15 T cell receptor beta chains from one specimen sequenced in a study of identical twins. TCRdb itself ran the 5' RACE reads through MiXCR, one entry per CDR3 protein. The table records around 960,000 distinct CDR3 sequences, 12% of them present only once. The sample was also linked to a second study, of yellow fever vaccine responses in identical twins.

The sample consisted of PBMCs. The receptors come from a woman between 18 and 29 years old in good health.

Ten or more counts support this clonotype. The genes are TRBV3-1 and TRBJ2-3; no clear D. V was cut by 0 bases and J by 10 bases, with 17 bases left in between. This CDR3 region has 15 residues. Per the germline V gene, CDR1 is LGHDT and CDR2 is YNNKEL (reference sequence). In DNA form, the CDR3 reads TGTGCCAGCAGCCAAGATAAAGACCCCCTTAACGCGCAGTATTTT. Its translation: CASSQDKDPLNAQYF.

The chain recombines TRBV25-1 with TRBJ2-2; 8 nucleotides align to TRBD1. Germline lookup yields CDR1 MGHDK and CDR2 SYGVNS. This CDR3 is built from 16 residues. Trimming took 3 bases from V and 4 from J; bases not matched to a gene: 7. The CDR3 region is CASSDPRTGITGELFF. As DNA, the CDR3 is TGTGCCAGCAGTGACCCACGGACAGGGATCACCGGGGAGCTGTTTTTT.

Only a few counts were recorded for this clonotype. Compared with germline, one end of the junction differs, possibly owing to a read error. The chain carries TRBV6-2 or TRBV6-3 and TRBJ2-7; 7 nucleotides line up with TRBD2. The germline CDR1 and CDR2 sequences are MNHEY and SVGEGT. The CDR3 runs 14 residues. Here the CDR3 reads CASRYGGLYYEQYF. DNA of the CDR3: TGTGCCAGCCGTTACGGGGGGTTATACTACGAGCAGTACTTC.

A single count supports this clonotype. The V call is TRBV11-2, the J call TRBJ2-3; 8 nucleotides line up with TRBD2. This CDR3 is built from 18 residues. Germline CDR1 SGHAT, CDR2 FQNNGV. After removal of 4 bases from V and 5 bases from J, the junction contained 17 bases not matched to a gene. CDR3 loop: CASSSWRQGTSYVDTQYF. CDR3 nucleotide sequence: TGTGCCAGCAGCTCCTGGCGCCAGGGGACTAGTTACGTAGATACGCAGTATTTT.

This rearrangement joins TRBV6-5 to TRBJ2-3; possible D gene TRBD1, 6 bases. The germline V gene has CDR1 MNHEY and CDR2 SVGAGI. The CDR3 covers 15 residues. Trimming cost V 4 bases and J 2 bases, with 13 bases left between them. CDR3 sequence reads: CASSFRGESTDTQYF. CDR3 coding DNA: TGTGCCAGCAGTTTCAGGGGAGAGTCCACAGATACGCAGTATTTT.

This clonotype was picked up a small number of times. V and J are TRBV20-1 and TRBJ2-1, with 10 bases matching TRBD1. The CDR3 runs 14 residues. Germline assignment: CDR1 DFQATT and CDR2 SNEGSKA (reference sequence). Trimming cost V 2 bases and J 7 bases; bases outside gene matches: 5. The CDR3 region has the DNA TGCAGTGCTAGATCGCGACAGGGGGCGAATGAGCAGTTCTTC. Its protein product is CSARSRQGANEQFF.

The chain carries TRBV3-1 and TRBJ2-3, with D perhaps matching TRBD2 (5 bases). Trimming shortened V by 0 bases and J by 5 bases, and 12 bases separated the two germline ends. The CDR3 extends over 15 amino acids. Germline CDR1 is LGHDT and CDR2 is YNNKEL (reference sequence). The CDR3 sequence: CASSQELAPRDTQYF. In DNA form, the CDR3 reads TGTGCCAGCAGCCAAGAGCTAGCCCCCCGAGATACGCAGTATTTT.

This clonotype has a count of ten or more. The V and J genes are TRBV28 and TRBJ2-1; 7 bases agree with TRBD2. Germline loops: CDR1 MDHEN, CDR2 SYDVKM. CDR3 length: 15 residues. V lost 5 bases, J lost 7 bases, and 11 bases stayed unmatched. CDR3 nucleotide sequence: TGTGCCAGCAGTCCCCTGGGGGAGGGCAGGAATGAGCAGTTCTTC. Translating gives CASSPLGEGRNEQFF.

There are a few counts of this clonotype. The J gene is TRBJ1-5, the V gene TRBV12-3 or TRBV12-4, with a tentative D call TRBD1 (5 bases). Trimming removed 1 base from V and 0 bases from J, with 10 bases in between. The CDR3 runs to 16 residues. The CDR3 reads CASSLGGPYSNQPQHF. DNA for the CDR3: TGTGCCAGCAGTTTAGGGGGCCCTTATAGCAATCAGCCCCAGCATTTT.

The chain recombines TRBV14 with TRBJ2-2, with 13 bases lining up with TRBD2. The CDR3 totals 18 residues. V lost 0 bases, J lost 4 bases, and 5 bases stayed unmatched. Germline V gene data show CDR1 as SGHDN and CDR2 as FVKESK. The chain's CDR3 is CASSQEKGLAGITGELFF. CDR3 in DNA: TGTGCCAGCAGCCAAGAAAAGGGACTAGCGGGAATCACCGGGGAGCTGTTTTTT.

The gene calls are TRBV7-9 and TRBJ2-3; D is uncertain. The CDR3 runs 14 residues. V gave up 5 bases and J gave up 3 bases, with 12 bases separating them. Germline V CDR1 and CDR2: SEHNR, FQNEAQ (reference sequence). The CDR3 loop is CASSQEGQTDTQYF. The CDR3 nucleotides read TGTGCCAGCAGCCAAGAAGGGCAAACAGATACGCAGTATTTT.

This clonotype has a handful of counts. The rearrangement links TRBV6-2 or TRBV6-3 to TRBJ1-5, with no clear D. The CDR3 loop spans 12 amino acids. Trimming pared 5 bases from V and 6 bases from J, leaving 8 bases between. The V gene's germline CDR1 is MNHEY and CDR2 SVGEGT. CDR3 in DNA: TGTGCCAGCAGTACCGCAGGTCAGCCCCAGCATTTT. Its translation: CASSTAGQPQHF.

This clonotype was seen only a few times. The rearrangement links TRBV10-3 to TRBJ2-1, with a weak D call TRBD2 (5 bases). The germline CDR1 and CDR2 sequences are ENHRY and SYGVKD. V lost 0 bases and J 5 bases, leaving 11 bases between the germline ends. The CDR3 consists of 15 residues. DNA for the CDR3: TGTGCCATCAGTGAGTCCCAGCGGAATAACAATGAGCAGTTCTTC. It specifies CAISESQRNNNEQFF.

The chain links TRBV20-1 to TRBJ1-5; TRBD1 matches at 10 bases. This CDR3 contains 17 residues. From germline, CDR1 is DFQATT and CDR2 SNEGSKA (reference sequence). With 2 bases clipped from V and 0 bases from J, the junction kept 7 bases outside the gene matches. CDR3: CSARPGQGLYSNQPQHF. The CDR3 DNA reads TGCAGTGCTAGACCGGGACAGGGGTTATATAGCAATCAGCCCCAGCATTTT.

This clonotype came up a few times. This sequence joins TRBV18 and TRBJ2-4, with a weak D call TRBD2 (5 bases). The V gene lost 3 bases and the J gene lost 7 bases, with 13 bases spanning the gap. The CDR3 totals 14 residues. The germline CDR1 and CDR2 sequences are KGHSH and LQKENI. CDR3 coding DNA: TGTGCCAGCTCACCGCTCCCGGGGTGGAACATTCAGTACTTC. Encoded protein: CASSPLPGWNIQYF.